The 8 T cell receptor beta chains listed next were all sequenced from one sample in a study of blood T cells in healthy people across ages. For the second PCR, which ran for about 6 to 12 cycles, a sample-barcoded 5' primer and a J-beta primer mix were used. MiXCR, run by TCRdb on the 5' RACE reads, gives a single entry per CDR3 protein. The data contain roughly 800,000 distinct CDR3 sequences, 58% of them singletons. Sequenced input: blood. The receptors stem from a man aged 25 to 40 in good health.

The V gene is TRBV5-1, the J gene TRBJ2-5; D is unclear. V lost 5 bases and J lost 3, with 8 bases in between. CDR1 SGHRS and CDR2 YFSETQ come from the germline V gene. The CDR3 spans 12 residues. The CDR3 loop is CASRMEEETQYF. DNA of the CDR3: TGCGCCAGCAGGATGGAAGAAGAGACCCAGTACTTC.

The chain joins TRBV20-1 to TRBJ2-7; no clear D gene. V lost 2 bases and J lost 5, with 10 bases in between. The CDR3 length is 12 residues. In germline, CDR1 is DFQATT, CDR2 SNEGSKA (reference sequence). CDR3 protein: CSARSWADEQYF. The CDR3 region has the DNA TGCAGTGCTAGATCCTGGGCTGACGAGCAGTACTTC.

CDR3 nucleotide sequence: TGTGCCTGGAGAGTCCCGGGAAGGCACGAGCAGTACTTC. Translating gives CAWRVPGRHEQYF. The rearrangement joins TRBV30 to TRBJ2-7; D might be TRBD2 (5 bases). V lost 3 bases to trimming and J lost 5 bases, with 14 bases between them. CDR3 length: 13 amino acids. The germline CDR1 and CDR2 sequences are GTSNPN and SVGIG (reference sequence).

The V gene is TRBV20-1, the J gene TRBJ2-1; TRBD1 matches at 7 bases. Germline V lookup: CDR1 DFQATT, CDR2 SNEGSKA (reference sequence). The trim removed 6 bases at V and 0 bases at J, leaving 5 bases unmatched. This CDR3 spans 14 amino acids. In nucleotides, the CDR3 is TGCAGTGCCGAAGGGGGCCACTCCTACAATGAGCAGTTCTTC. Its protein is CSAEGGHSYNEQFF.

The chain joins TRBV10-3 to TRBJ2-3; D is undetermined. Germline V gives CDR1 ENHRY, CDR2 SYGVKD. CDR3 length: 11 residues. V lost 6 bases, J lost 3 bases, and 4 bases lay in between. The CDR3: CAIRLTDTQYF. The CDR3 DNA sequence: TGTGCCATCAGGCTTACAGATACGCAGTATTTT.

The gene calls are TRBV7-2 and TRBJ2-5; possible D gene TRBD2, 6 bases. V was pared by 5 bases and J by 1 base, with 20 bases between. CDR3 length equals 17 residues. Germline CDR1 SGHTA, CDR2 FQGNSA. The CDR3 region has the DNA TGTGCCAGCAGCCGGAGGGTTGGGGCGACCTTCCAAGAGACCCAGTACTTC. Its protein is CASSRRVGATFQETQYF.

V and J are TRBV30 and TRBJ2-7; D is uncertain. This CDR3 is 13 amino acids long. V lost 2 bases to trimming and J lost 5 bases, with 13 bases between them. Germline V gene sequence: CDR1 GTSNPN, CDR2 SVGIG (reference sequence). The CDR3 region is CAWSPGPLNEQYF. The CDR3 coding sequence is TGTGCCTGGAGTCCCGGGCCTCTAAACGAGCAGTACTTC.

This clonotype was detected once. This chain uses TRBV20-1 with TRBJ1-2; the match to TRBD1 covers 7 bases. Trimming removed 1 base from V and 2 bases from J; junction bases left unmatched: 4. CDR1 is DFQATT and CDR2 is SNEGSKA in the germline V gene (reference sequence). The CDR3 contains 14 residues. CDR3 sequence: CSARGQGVNYGYTF. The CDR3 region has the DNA TGCAGTGCTAGAGGACAGGGTGTGAACTATGGCTACACCTTC.